Here is one T cell receptor beta chain with its context. Its cognate antigen has yet to be identified. The record has no base qualities; no much larger clone is one base away. TCR CDR3 regions were amplified from genomic DNA by multiplex PCR using the deep immunoSEQ assay. Genomic DNA extracted from each cell subset was distributed evenly over all wells of several immunoSEQ 96-well plates, and each plate served as one replicate. For sorted subsets, 150 to 250 ng of genomic DNA, equivalent to roughly 30,000 T cell genomes, went into each replicate PCR. Purified libraries were measured with a Qubit 3.0 fluorometer, size-checked on a Bioanalyzer 2100, and measured again with the KAPA Library Quantification kit. Each immunoSEQ 96-well plate was sequenced on its own single-read 150-cycle Illumina NextSeq 550 flow cell. On the authors' methods: Because the immunoSEQ output included only junctional sequences and no quality scores, the filtering could not be the same as the filtering used for full-length reads. To assign V/J genes and CDR3, sequences were annotated against IMGT germline references using PyIR, a Python wrapper for IgBLAST v1.9. Reads were filtered out if the reads had weak V/J assignments (E-value above 1e-6), no CDR3, stop codons, out-of-frame junctions, or ambiguous translated residues. V3J clonotypes were defined as sequences sharing the same inferred V gene, J gene, and CDR3 amino acid sequence. Percentage overlap between repertoires was computed as shared unique clonotypes divided by the size of the smaller repertoire. Repertoire richness was assessed with RTK rarefaction, the Chao1 estimator, and Recon v2.1 estimates of unobserved clonotypes. Generation probabilities were computed with OLGA for all TCRbeta clonotypes obtained by the gDNA method from a handful of donors. TCRdb provides this immuneACCESS table in a form limited to in-frame rearrangements. Some clones are lacking; in checked studies, under half of them reflect an unresolved V gene, and why the rest are absent is not known. That table gives V, J and clone size, and the DNA gave D and trimming. In all, the sample holds almost 750,000 clones, and 55% to 75% of those were seen once. The ten largest clones take up under 2% of the sample.

These data are taken from a study of shared clonotypes between healthy human individuals (dated by TCRdb to 2020 to 2021). Regarding the research as a whole: The cohort comprised a couple of women and a few men aged 18 to 49 years. To increase sequencing depth and limit assay-specific biases, different laboratories used diverse techniques to prepare libraries and sequence TCR repertoires. The study deeply sequenced blood TCR repertoires of several healthy adults to estimate repertoire size and the extent of clonotype sharing between individuals. Leukapheresis yielded between about 0.85 and 9.5 billion PBMCs per donor. Per donor, three plates each were used for CD4 naive and CD4 memory, two for CD8 naive, and one for CD8 memory.

The junction shows trimming of 6 bases on V and 7 bases on J, plus 19 bases between the germline ends. Counted from cysteine to phenylalanine, this CDR3 has 14 amino acids. Only the CDR3 DNA is retained, 42 bases long and in frame from the first base. Looking up the germline V gene yields CDR1 KGHSH and CDR2 LQKENI. Healthy HIV-negative adults with no recently reported acute infections or vaccinations were included as donors. Every donor was a Caucasian adult residing in Nashville, Tennessee, USA. CD4+ T cells were enriched by magnetic negative selection, after which naive cells were positively selected on CD45RA and the negative fraction was taken as the memory subset. Blood was collected by leukapheresis, and PBMCs were isolated by Ficoll-Histopaque density gradient centrifugation and then cryopreserved in liquid nitrogen vapor phase. Purity and quantity of every magnetically sorted T cell population were checked by analytical flow cytometry. Each sorted fraction had its genomic DNA isolated and then quantified by UV absorbance on a Nanodrop 2000c.

Study-wide conclusions, independent of this receptor: Because the study included only a small number of donors, the genetic and exposure-history diversity represented was limited. Pairwise subsampling indicated that sequencing depth was expected to affect the degree of clonotype sharing among donors. Sharing across four donors was observed for roughly 5% of naive CD4, over 3% of naive CD8, about 2.3% of memory CD4, and roughly 0.43% of memory CD8 clonotypes. Sampling was limited to blood, and TCR repertoires in tissue likely differ from TCR repertoires in blood. Compared with non-shared clonotypes, clonotypes shared by all four sorted-subset donors had higher generation probabilities. Rarefaction of sorted-subset datasets indicated incomplete sequencing despite the large sequencing depth. Estimated clonotype richness was generally larger for naive than for memory subsets.

The origin of this receptor is a woman aged 25-40 years in good health. The sequencing sample was made of memory CD4+ T cells sorted from blood. The cell subset or site label, as the study defines it: CD45RA-negative fraction. Recombination joined TRBV18 with TRBJ2-7; the best D guess is TRBD1, with 6 bases matching. The CDR3 sequence is CASSQGFDVREQYF. The DNA sequence follows: TGTGCCAGCTCTCAGGGGTTTGACGTGAGGGAGCAGTACTTC.